The present T cell receptor (beta chain) was sequenced within a study of CD8+CD57+ T cells in acquired aplastic anemia. Overall study context: DNA per sorted CD4+ or CD8+ sample ranged roughly 0.18 to 30 ug, averaging 3.2 ug.

To note about this clonotype: Its specificity is not known.

The CDR3 has 16 amino acids. The germline gives CDR1 ENHRY, CDR2 SYGVKD. The V and J ends lost 0 bases and 5 bases respectively, with 15 bases between them. Selection for sequencing was limited to patients who had shown CD8+CD57+ cell expansion by flow cytometry. Every one of the patients had aplastic anemia (severe, acquired). Prior therapy had not been administered to any patient at the time of blood sampling. The study profiled TCR beta VDJ and CDR3 using genomic DNA as template. TCRdb fed the reads into MiXCR, producing one record per CDR3 protein. The data hold approximately 57,000 distinct CDR3 sequences, with just over 55% observed a single time. Findings and caveats of the study: No significant difference in CD8+ Simpson's diversity was found between patients and controls.

This TCR was recovered from a human donor with aplastic anemia. This chain uses TRBV10-3 with TRBJ2-3; D gene uncertain. The sequenced sample consisted of sorted CD4+, CD8+, or CD8+CD57+ T cells (not recorded which) from PBMCs. The CDR3 nucleotides are TGTGCCATCAGTGAGTCGTCATTTTCATCCCAAGATACGCAGTATTTT. Protein: CAISESSFSSQDTQYF.